This T cell receptor beta chain was sequenced in a study of T cell repertoires in cytomegalovirus infection. Study outcomes and limitations: Across the ex vivo response, the dominant clonotypes were HLA-C-restricted CMV-specific TCR beta clonotypes.

A word on this clonotype: What it recognizes is unknown.

Each CDR3 protein is one row after TCRdb ran MiXCR on the reads. In the table there are approximately 590,000 distinct CDR3 sequences, around 40% of which are singletons. This TCR was sampled from a human donor in good health (CMV status not recorded). Some clones in this sample may be carry-over from other donors' samples. Sequencing used cultured PBMCs, obtained from culture after CMV antigen stimulation.

The CDR3 DNA reads TGTGCCAGTAGTATTTTATCTGGTCCCACGCTCCCCAGTGAGCAGTTCTTC. This sequence encodes CASSILSGPTLPSEQFF. The chain combines TRBV19 with TRBJ2-1, with D uncertain. V shed 3 bases and J shed 9 bases, with 24 bases lying between them. This CDR3 region has 17 residues. The germline V gene encodes CDR1 LNHDA and CDR2 SQIVND (reference sequence).